A single TCR beta chain is shown here with its context. The sample belongs to a study of control samples from healthy donors and cancer patients. V lost 0 bases and J 7 bases, leaving 4 bases between the germline ends. The CDR3 is made up of 12 amino acids. In germline, CDR1 is MNHEY, CDR2 SVGAGI. The repertoire was sequenced with immunoSEQ multiplex PCR; TCRdb's copy has only in-frame clones and lacks some. The data hold around 130,000 clones, with 80% to 95% observed a single time. The TCR originated in a man younger than 35 in good health. The sequenced sample consisted of blood. V and J are TRBV6-5 and TRBJ2-1, with D unclear. CDR3 residues: CASSYSTNEQFF. The CDR3 region has the DNA TGTGCCAGCAGTTACTCGACGAATGAGCAGTTCTTC.